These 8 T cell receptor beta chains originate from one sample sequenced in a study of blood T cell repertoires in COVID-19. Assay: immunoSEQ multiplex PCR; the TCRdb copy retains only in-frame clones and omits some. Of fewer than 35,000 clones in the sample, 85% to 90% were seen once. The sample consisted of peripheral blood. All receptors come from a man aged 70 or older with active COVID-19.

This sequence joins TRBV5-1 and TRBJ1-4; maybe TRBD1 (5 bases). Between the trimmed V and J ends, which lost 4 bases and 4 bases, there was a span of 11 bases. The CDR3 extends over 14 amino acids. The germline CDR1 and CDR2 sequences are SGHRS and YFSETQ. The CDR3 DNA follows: TGCGCCAGCAGCCAGGACATAATTAATGAAAAACTGTTTTTT. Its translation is CASSQDIINEKLFF.

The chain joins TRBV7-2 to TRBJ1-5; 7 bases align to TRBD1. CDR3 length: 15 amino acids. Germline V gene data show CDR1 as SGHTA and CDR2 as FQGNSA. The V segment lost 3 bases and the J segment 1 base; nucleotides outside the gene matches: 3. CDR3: CASSLDRRSNQPQHF. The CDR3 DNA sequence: TGTGCCAGCAGCTTGGACAGGAGAAGCAATCAGCCCCAGCATTTT.

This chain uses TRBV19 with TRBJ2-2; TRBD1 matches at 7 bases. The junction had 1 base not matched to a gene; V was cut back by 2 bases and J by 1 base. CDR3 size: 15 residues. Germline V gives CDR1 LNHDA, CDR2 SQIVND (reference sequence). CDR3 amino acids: CASSISGGNTGELFF. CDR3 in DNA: TGTGCCAGTAGTATATCAGGGGGGAACACCGGGGAGCTGTTTTTT.

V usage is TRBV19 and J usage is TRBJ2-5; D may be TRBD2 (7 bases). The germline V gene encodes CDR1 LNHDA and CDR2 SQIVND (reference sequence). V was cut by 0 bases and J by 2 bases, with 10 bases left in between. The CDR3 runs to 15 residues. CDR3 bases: TGTGCCAGTAGTATAGAGCGGGGGCGGCAAGAGACCCAGTACTTC. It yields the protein CASSIERGRQETQYF.

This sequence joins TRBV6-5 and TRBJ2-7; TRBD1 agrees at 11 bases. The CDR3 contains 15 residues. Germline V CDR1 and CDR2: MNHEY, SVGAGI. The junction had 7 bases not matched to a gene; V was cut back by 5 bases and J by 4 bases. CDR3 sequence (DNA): TGTGCCAGCAGTATCGGACAGGGGGCGGGTTACGAGCAGTACTTC. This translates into CASSIGQGAGYEQYF.

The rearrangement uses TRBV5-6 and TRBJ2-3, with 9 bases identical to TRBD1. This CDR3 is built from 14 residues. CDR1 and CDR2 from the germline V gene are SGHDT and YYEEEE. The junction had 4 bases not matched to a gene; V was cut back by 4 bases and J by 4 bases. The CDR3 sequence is CASSRGQGADTQYF. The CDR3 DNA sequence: TGTGCCAGCAGCAGGGGACAGGGTGCAGATACGCAGTATTTT. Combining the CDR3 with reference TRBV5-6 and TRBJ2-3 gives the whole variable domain DAGVTQSPTHLIKTRGQQVTLRCSPKSGHDTVSWYQQALGQGPQFIFQYYEEEERQRGNFPDRFSGHQFPNYSSELNVNALLLGDSALYLCASSRGQGADTQYFGPGTRLTVL.

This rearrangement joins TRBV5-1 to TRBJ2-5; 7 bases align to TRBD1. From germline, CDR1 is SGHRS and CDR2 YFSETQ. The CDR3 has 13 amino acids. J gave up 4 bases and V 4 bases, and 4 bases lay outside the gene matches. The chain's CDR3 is CASSPRQGETQYF. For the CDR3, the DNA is TGCGCCAGCAGCCCCAGACAGGGAGAGACCCAGTACTTC. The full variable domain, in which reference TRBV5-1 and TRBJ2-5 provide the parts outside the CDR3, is KAGVTQTPRYLIKTRGQQVTLSCSPISGHRSVSWYQQTPGQGLQFLFEYFSETQRNKGNFPGRFSGRQFSNSRSEMNVSTLELGDSALYLCASSPRQGETQYFGPGTRLLVL.

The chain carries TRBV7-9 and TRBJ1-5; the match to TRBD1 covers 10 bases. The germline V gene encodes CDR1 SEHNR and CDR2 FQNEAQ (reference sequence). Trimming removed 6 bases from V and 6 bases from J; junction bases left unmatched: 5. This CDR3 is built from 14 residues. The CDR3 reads CASRGQGISQPQHF. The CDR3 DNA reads TGTGCCAGCAGGGGACAGGGGATAAGTCAGCCCCAGCATTTT. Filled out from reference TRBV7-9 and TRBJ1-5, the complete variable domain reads DTGVSQNPRHKITKRGQNVTFRCDPISEHNRLYWYRQTLGQGPEFLTYFQNEAQLEKSRLLSDRFSAERPKGSFSTLEIQRTEQGDSAMYLCASRGQGISQPQHFGDGTRLSIL.